The sequence of this T cell receptor (beta chain) was determined in a study of response to subunit inactivated influenza vaccine. Germline V CDR1 and CDR2: SGHRS, YFSETQ. The V gene lost 3 bases and the J gene lost 3 bases, with 15 bases spanning the gap. The CDR3 loop spans 15 amino acids. TCRdb fed the RT-PCR reads into MiXCR, producing one record per CDR3 protein. The repertoire has about 310,000 distinct CDR3 sequences, just over 20% of them found once; the top ten carry roughly a tenth. This clonotype has a handful of counts. This receptor was taken from a man in his fifties or sixties who received an inactivated influenza vaccine. The rearrangement uses TRBV5-1 and TRBJ2-5, with TRBD1 as a possible D gene (7 bases). Specimen: PBMCs from blood, collected approximately 22 months after vaccination. CDR3: CASSSSGGPEETQYF. The DNA for the CDR3 is TGCGCCAGCAGCTCCTCAGGGGGGCCGGAAGAGACCCAGTACTTC.